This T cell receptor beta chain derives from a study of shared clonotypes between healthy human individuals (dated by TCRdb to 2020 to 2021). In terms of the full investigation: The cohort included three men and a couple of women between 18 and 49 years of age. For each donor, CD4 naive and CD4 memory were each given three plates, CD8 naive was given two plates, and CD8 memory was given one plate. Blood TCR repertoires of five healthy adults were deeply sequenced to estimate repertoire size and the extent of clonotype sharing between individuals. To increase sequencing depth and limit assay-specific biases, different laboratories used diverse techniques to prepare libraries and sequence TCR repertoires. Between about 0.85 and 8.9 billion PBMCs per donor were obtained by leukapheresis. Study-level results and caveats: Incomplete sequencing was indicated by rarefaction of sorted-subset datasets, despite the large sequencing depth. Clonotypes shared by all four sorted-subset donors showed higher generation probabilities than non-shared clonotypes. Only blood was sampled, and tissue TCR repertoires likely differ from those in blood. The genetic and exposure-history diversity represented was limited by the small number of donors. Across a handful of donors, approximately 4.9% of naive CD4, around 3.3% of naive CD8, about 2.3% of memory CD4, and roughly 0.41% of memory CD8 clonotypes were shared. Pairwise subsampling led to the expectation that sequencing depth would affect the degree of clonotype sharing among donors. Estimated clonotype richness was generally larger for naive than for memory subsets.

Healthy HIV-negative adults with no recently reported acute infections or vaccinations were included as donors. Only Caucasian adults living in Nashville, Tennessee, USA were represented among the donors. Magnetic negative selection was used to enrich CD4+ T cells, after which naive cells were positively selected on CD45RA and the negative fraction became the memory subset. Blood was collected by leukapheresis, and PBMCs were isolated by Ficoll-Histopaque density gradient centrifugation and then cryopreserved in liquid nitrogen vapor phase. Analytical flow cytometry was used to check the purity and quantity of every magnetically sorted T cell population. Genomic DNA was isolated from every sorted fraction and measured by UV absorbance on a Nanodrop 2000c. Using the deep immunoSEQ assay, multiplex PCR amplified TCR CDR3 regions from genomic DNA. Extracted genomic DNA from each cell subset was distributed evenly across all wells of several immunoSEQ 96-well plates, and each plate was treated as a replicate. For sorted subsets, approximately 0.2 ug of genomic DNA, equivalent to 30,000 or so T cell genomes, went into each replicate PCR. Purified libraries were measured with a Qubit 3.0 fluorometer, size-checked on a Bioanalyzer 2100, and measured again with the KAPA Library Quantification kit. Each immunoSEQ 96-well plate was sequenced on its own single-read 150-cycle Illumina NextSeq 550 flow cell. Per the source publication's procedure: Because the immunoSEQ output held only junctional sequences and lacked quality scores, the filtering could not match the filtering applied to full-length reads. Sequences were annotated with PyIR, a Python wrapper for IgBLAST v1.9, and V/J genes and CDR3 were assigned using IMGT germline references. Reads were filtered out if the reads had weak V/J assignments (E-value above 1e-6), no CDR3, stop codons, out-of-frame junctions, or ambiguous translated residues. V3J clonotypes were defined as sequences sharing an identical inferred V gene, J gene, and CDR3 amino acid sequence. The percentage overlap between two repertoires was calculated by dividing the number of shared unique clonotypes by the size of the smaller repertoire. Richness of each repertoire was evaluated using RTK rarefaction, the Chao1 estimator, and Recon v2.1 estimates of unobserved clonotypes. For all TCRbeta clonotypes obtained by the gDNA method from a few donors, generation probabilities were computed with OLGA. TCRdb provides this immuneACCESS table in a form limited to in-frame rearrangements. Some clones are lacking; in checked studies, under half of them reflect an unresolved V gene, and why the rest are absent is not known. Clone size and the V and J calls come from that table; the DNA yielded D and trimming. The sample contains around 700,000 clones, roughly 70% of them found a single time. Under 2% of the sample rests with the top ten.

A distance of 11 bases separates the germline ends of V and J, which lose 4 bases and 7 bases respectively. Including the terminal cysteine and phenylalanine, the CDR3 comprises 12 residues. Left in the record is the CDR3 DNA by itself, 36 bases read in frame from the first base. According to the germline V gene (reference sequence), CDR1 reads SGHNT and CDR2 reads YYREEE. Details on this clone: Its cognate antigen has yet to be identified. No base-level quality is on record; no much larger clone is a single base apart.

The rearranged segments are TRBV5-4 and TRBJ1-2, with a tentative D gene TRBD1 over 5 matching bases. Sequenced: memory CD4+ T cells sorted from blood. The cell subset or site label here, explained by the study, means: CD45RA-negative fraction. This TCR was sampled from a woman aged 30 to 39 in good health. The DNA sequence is TGTGCCAGCAGCCCCGAGGGGCTTGGCTACACCTTC. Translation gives CASSPEGLGYTF.